This T cell receptor beta chain was sequenced in a study of chemoradiotherapy in HPV16-positive cancers (dated by TCRdb to 2022 to 2024). A note on the overall study: Using functional T-cell assays on cells from two HPV16-positive patients, the researchers defined candidate HPV-specific T-cell clones and common TCR motifs. Whether T-cell immunity against the HPV oncoproteins E6 and E7 changes during chemoradiotherapy and whether survival is affected by this immunity were examined in the study. The candidate HPV-specific TCRs and motifs were subsequently tracked in TCR repertoires obtained from roughly 90 patients with HPV-related cancers.

The library was obtained by the immunoSEQ multiplex PCR assay. TCRdb re-hosts the immuneACCESS table, in-frame sequences only. Its copies lack some clones; in the studies checked, an unresolved V gene accounts for under half of them, and the cause for the rest is not known. The sample includes approximately 35,000 clones, with around 93% observed a single time. The ten largest clones take up approximately 3.6% of the sample. Results and caveats for the whole study, not just this receptor: The functional definition of HPV-specific T cells came from only a couple of HPV16-positive patients, and the survival association was reported for HPV16-positive patients. Expansion of candidate HPV-specific clones and E7-related TCR motifs was observed in the tumor microenvironment during treatment, whereas no such expansion was observed for non-HPV-specific T cells. In HPV16-positive patients, expansion of HPV-responsive T cells during chemoradiotherapy was found to be associated with improved recurrence-free survival.

About this clone: The specificity of this receptor is unknown. Base quality data are lacking; no much larger clone is found one base away.

Repertoires were sampled repeatedly over the course of chemoradiotherapy so that clonal expansion in the tumor microenvironment could be followed. The germline V gene encodes CDR1 SGHTA and CDR2 FQGTGA. The CDR3 measures 13 amino acids from cysteine to phenylalanine. This entry keeps only the CDR3 DNA: 39 bases, framed from base 1. Trimming removed 1 base from V and 6 bases from J, leaving 7 bases between the germline ends. This chain is built from TRBV7-3 and TRBJ2-1, with the D assignment possibly TRBD1 or TRBD2, given 5 matching bases for each. Sequences were derived from blood, sampled from a patient who underwent chemoradiotherapy. This TCR was sampled from a human donor with HPV-associated anogenital cancer. In nucleotide form, the sequence is TGTGCCAGCAGCTTAAAAGGGACCAATGAGCAGTTCTTC. It translates to CASSLKGTNEQFF.